These 29 T cell receptor beta chains were all obtained from the same sample, sequenced in a study of Tregs in tolerant kidney transplant recipients. Their antigens are not known. Produced via immunoSEQ multiplex PCR; TCRdb's table is partial and in-frame only. The sample shows tens of thousands of clones, about 95% of them seen only once. The sample was Tregs from blood cultured with allogeneic cells. The source is a human donor in good health.

This clone was counted once. V usage is TRBV19 and J usage is TRBJ1-2, with 8 positions matching TRBD1. CDR1 is LNHDA, CDR2 SQIVND, per germline (reference sequence). This CDR3 has 13 amino acids. Trimming took 10 bases from V and 4 from J; bases not matched to a gene: 8. In DNA form, the CDR3 reads TGTGCCACTCCGAGACAGGGGAGCTATGGCTACACCTTC. It specifies CATPRQGSYGYTF.

This sequence joins TRBV5-5 and TRBJ2-7; D is uncertain. Germline V lookup: CDR1 SGHKS, CDR2 YYEKEE (reference sequence). This CDR3 region has 14 residues. Trimming shortened V by 0 bases and J by 5 bases, and 12 bases separated the two germline ends. The CDR3 region has the DNA TGTGCCAGCAGCTTGGCTGGAAAGCCCCACGAGCAGTACTTC. This encodes CASSLAGKPHEQYF.

V gene TRBV18 combines with J gene TRBJ2-7; D ambiguous. The germline V and J ends were trimmed by 2 bases and 2 bases, with 7 bases remaining between them. This CDR3 is 13 amino acids long. CDR1 is KGHSH, CDR2 LQKENI, per germline. CDR3 in amino acids: CASSPGFPYEQYF. CDR3 DNA sequence: TGTGCCAGCTCACCAGGGTTCCCCTACGAGCAGTACTTC.

J is TRBJ2-1 and V is TRBV9; 7 bases line up with TRBD2. The CDR3 runs 14 residues. V was clipped by 0 bases and J by 7 bases; unmatched bases: 4. CDR1 is SGDLS, CDR2 YYNGEE, per germline. CDR3 protein: CASSVVPSGNEQFF. Written as DNA, the CDR3 is TGTGCCAGCAGCGTAGTTCCTAGCGGAAATGAGCAGTTCTTC.

This chain links TRBV5-4 with TRBJ1-6; 8 bases align to TRBD1. The germline V gene encodes CDR1 SGHNT and CDR2 YYREEE (reference sequence). The CDR3 totals 16 residues. Trimming cost V 3 bases and J 10 bases; bases outside gene matches: 12. CDR3 loop: CASSYFDRGSWSPLHF. The CDR3 DNA follows: TGTGCCAGCAGCTACTTCGACAGGGGAAGTTGGTCACCCCTCCACTTT.

The gene calls are TRBV6-5 and TRBJ2-5, with 8 bases matching TRBD1. The end of the DNA aligns better with TRBJ2-7, so the J call may be wrong. CDR3 size: 16 residues. Germline CDR1 and CDR2: MNHEY and SVGAGI. The CDR3 DNA reads TGTGCCAGCAGTTACTCGAGACAGGGGTGGTCCTACGAGCAGTACTTC. This translates into CASSYSRQGWSYEQYF.

The genes are TRBV11-3 and TRBJ2-2; the D gene is possibly TRBD2 (6 bases). Deletions cut 6 bases from V and 6 bases from J, with 17 bases between. The CDR3 contains 15 residues. Germline V CDR1 and CDR2: SGHNT, YENEEA. The CDR3 nucleotides read TGTGCCAGCAGTCCTAGCGCCTGGGGGGCCGGGGAGCTGTTTTTT. Translating it yields CASSPSAWGAGELFF. Filled out from reference TRBV11-3 and TRBJ2-2, the complete variable domain reads EAGVVQSPRYKIIEKKQPVAFWCNPISGHNTLYWYLQNLGQGPELLIRYENEEAVDDSQLPKDRFSAERLKGVDSTLKIQPAELGDSAVYLCASSPSAWGAGELFFGEGSRLTVL.

The chain links TRBV29-1 to TRBJ1-2; D may be TRBD1 (5 bases). The CDR3 loop spans 12 amino acids. Germline V gives CDR1 SQVTM, CDR2 ANQGSEA. Trimming removed 4 bases from V and 6 bases from J, with 12 bases in between. CDR3 nucleotides: TGCAGCGTTGTTCGAGGGGCGCATGGCTACACCTTC. Protein product: CSVVRGAHGYTF.

CDR3 amino acids: CASSFLNGELFF. CDR3 in DNA: TGCGCCAGCAGCTTCCTTAACGGGGAGCTGTTTTTT. This sequence joins TRBV5-1 and TRBJ2-2; no definite D call. CDR3 length: 12 amino acids. Trimming took off 2 bases at V and 7 bases at J, with 6 bases between the two ends. The V gene's germline CDR1 is SGHRS and CDR2 YFSETQ.

The V gene is TRBV2, the J gene TRBJ2-1; D is possibly TRBD1 (5 bases). This CDR3 has 14 residues. Looked up from germline, CDR1 is SNHLY and CDR2 is FYNNEI. Deletions cut 4 bases from V and 7 bases from J, with 14 bases between. The CDR3 nucleotides read TGTGCCAGCAGTGTAAGGAACGACAGAAATGAGCAGTTCTTC. It codes for CASSVRNDRNEQFF.

The chain combines TRBV2 with TRBJ1-1, with TRBD1 identical over 7 bases. Losses at the gene ends were 8 bases for V and 4 bases for J; bases not matched to a gene: 4. CDR3 size: 12 residues. Looked up from germline, CDR1 is SNHLY and CDR2 is FYNNEI. CDR3 nucleotides: TGTGCCAGCCGGACAGGTGTCACTGAAGCTTTCTTT. The encoded protein is CASRTGVTEAFF. The full variable domain, completed using reference TRBV2 and TRBJ1-1, is EPEVTQTPSHQVTQMGQEVILRCVPISNHLYFYWYRQILGQKVEFLVSFYNNEISEKSEIFDDQFSVERPDGSNFTLKIRSTKLEDSAMYFCASRTGVTEAFFGQGTRLTVV.

The rearrangement uses TRBV7-8 and TRBJ2-7; 7 nucleotides align to TRBD2. V shed 1 base and J 3 bases; nucleotides not matched to a gene: 12. Germline CDR1 SGHVS, CDR2 FQNEAQ. CDR3 length equals 17 residues. The CDR3: CASSLEGLWAANYEQYF. The CDR3 region has the DNA TGTGCCAGCAGCTTAGAGGGACTATGGGCAGCGAACTACGAGCAGTACTTC.

This sequence joins TRBV6-6 and TRBJ1-1, with D unresolved. Germline V gene data show CDR1 as MNHNY and CDR2 as SVGAGI (reference sequence). The ends were cut back, 0 bases at V and 2 bases at J, with 1 base in the middle. The CDR3 covers 12 residues. The CDR3 loop is CASSYSNTEAFF. CDR3 nucleotides: TGTGCCAGCAGTTACTCCAACACTGAAGCTTTCTTT.

The gene calls are TRBV5-1 and TRBJ2-1; TRBD2 is a possible D gene (5 bases). The V gene lost 4 bases and the J gene lost 3 bases, with 14 bases spanning the gap. The CDR3 is 15 amino acids. Germline V CDR1 and CDR2: SGHRS, YFSETQ. Here the CDR3 reads CASSGHGVLYNEQFF. CDR3 nucleotide sequence: TGCGCCAGCAGCGGCCACGGGGTCCTCTACAATGAGCAGTTCTTC. Full variable domain (outside the CDR3, taken from reference TRBV5-1 and TRBJ2-1): KAGVTQTPRYLIKTRGQQVTLSCSPISGHRSVSWYQQTPGQGLQFLFEYFSETQRNKGNFPGRFSGRQFSNSRSEMNVSTLELGDSALYLCASSGHGVLYNEQFFGPGTRLTVL.

This chain joins TRBV7-9 and TRBJ1-4; 10 bases agree with TRBD1. This CDR3 has 14 amino acids. The V and J ends lost 7 bases and 7 bases, in that order; junction bases with no gene match: 6. Germline V gives CDR1 SEHNR, CDR2 FQNEAQ (reference sequence). DNA for the CDR3: TGTGCCAGCACCACGACAGGGGGCATTGAAAAACTGTTTTTT. Translating it yields CASTTTGGIEKLFF.

CDR3 DNA: TGTGCCAGCAGCTCGGCCGGCTCTGGGGCCAACGTCCTGACTTTC. Translated, it gives CASSSAGSGANVLTF. The V and J genes are TRBV5-4 and TRBJ2-6; no reliable D call. CDR3 length equals 15 residues. From germline, CDR1 is SGHNT and CDR2 YYREEE (reference sequence). V dropped 3 bases and J dropped 0 bases, with 7 bases sitting between them.

The chain has TRBV4-1 and TRBJ2-1; the D gene is possibly TRBD2 (6 bases). The CDR3 sequence is 16 residues long. The V gene's germline CDR1 is MGHRA and CDR2 YSYEKL. The V and J ends lost 2 bases and 8 bases respectively, with 19 bases between them. CDR3 in amino acids: CASSQPPGTPSHEQFF. CDR3 DNA: TGCGCCAGCAGCCAACCTCCCGGGACTCCTAGCCATGAGCAGTTCTTC.

This chain joins TRBV4-1 and TRBJ1-2; the match to TRBD1 covers 10 bases. Germline trimming cut 4 bases from V and 5 bases from J; bases unmatched to any gene: 10. The germline CDR1 and CDR2 sequences are MGHRA and YSYEKL. The CDR3 is made up of 16 amino acids. CDR3 residues: CASSPVPGQGWYGYTF. The CDR3, as DNA: TGCGCCAGCAGCCCAGTCCCGGGACAGGGGTGGTATGGCTACACCTTC.

The V call is TRBV5-5, the J call TRBJ2-5; TRBD1 or TRBD2 may be the D gene (5 bases each). V was cut by 5 bases and J by 4 bases, with 18 bases left in between. The V gene's germline CDR1 is SGHKS and CDR2 YYEKEE (reference sequence). This CDR3 is built from 15 residues. The CDR3 region is CASSSDRDGLETQYF. In nucleotides, the CDR3 is TGTGCCAGCAGTTCCGATCGGGACGGATTAGAGACCCAGTACTTC.

The chain links TRBV9 to TRBJ2-5, with 7 bases identical to TRBD1. This CDR3 has 14 amino acids. V shed 3 bases and J 5 bases; nucleotides not matched to a gene: 7. Germline V CDR1 and CDR2: SGDLS, YYNGEE. CDR3 amino acids: CASSGSTGTETQYF. The CDR3 coding sequence is TGTGCCAGCAGCGGGTCGACAGGGACCGAGACCCAGTACTTC.

The J gene is TRBJ2-3, the V gene TRBV10-3, with 7 bases matching TRBD2. The CDR3 extends over 14 amino acids. Germline-derived CDR1 and CDR2 are ENHRY and SYGVKD. Trimming removed 10 bases from V and 2 bases from J; junction bases left unmatched: 9. For the CDR3, the DNA is TGTGCCACCCGGCGGCTAGCGGACACAGATACGCAGTATTTT. Protein product: CATRRLADTDTQYF.

The gene calls are TRBV5-6 and TRBJ1-5, with TRBD1 as a possible D gene (5 bases). CDR1 is SGHDT and CDR2 is YYEEEE in the germline V gene. This CDR3 contains 16 residues. The V and J ends lost 1 base and 1 base respectively, with 12 bases between them. CDR3 nucleotide sequence: TGTGCCAGCAGCTTGAGGGGAGGAGGGAGCAATCAGCCCCAGCATTTT. This gives the protein CASSLRGGGSNQPQHF.

The chain employs TRBV7-6 and TRBJ1-3, with D perhaps TRBD1 (5 bases). Germline CDR1 is SGHVS and CDR2 is FNYEAQ. This CDR3 is built from 17 residues. V was pared by 5 bases and J by 0 bases, with 17 bases between. CDR3 in amino acids: CASSRARPGASGNTIYF. In DNA, the CDR3 is TGTGCCAGCAGCCGGGCTCGCCCCGGGGCCTCTGGAAACACCATATATTTT.

This chain links TRBV5-1 with TRBJ2-3; tentative D call: TRBD1 (5 bases). This CDR3 region has 16 residues. Trimming stripped 2 bases from V and 5 bases from J, with 18 bases between. CDR1 and CDR2 from the germline V gene are SGHRS and YFSETQ. Written as DNA, the CDR3 is TGCGCCAGCAGCTTTGGACACTTGGGCCCCCAAGATACGCAGTATTTT. As protein: CASSFGHLGPQDTQYF. The complete variable domain, with remaining parts taken from reference TRBV5-1 and TRBJ2-3, reads KAGVTQTPRYLIKTRGQQVTLSCSPISGHRSVSWYQQTPGQGLQFLFEYFSETQRNKGNFPGRFSGRQFSNSRSEMNVSTLELGDSALYLCASSFGHLGPQDTQYFGPGTRLTVL.

This clone was seen once. The V gene is TRBV10-1, the J gene TRBJ1-1, with 7 bases aligning to TRBD1. This CDR3 comprises 15 residues. The germline gives CDR1 WNHNN, CDR2 SYGVQD (reference sequence). Trimming at V came to 2 bases and at J to 2 bases, leaving 5 bases not matched to a gene. Written as DNA, the CDR3 is TGCGCCAGCAGTGAGATGGGACAGCTTAACACTGAAGCTTTCTTT. Its protein is CASSEMGQLNTEAFF.

The DNA of the CDR3 is TGTGCCAGCAGTTCTCGCCCGGCCCTATTAGGGTATGGCTACACCTTC. This encodes CASSSRPALLGYGYTF. This chain joins TRBV27 and TRBJ1-2; unclear D gene. CDR1 MNHEY and CDR2 SMNVEV come from the germline V gene (reference sequence). Trimming cost V 4 bases and J 5 bases, with 20 bases left between them. The CDR3 extends over 16 amino acids.

The chain employs TRBV5-5 and TRBJ1-1; D is uncertain. Per the germline V gene, CDR1 is SGHKS and CDR2 is YYEKEE (reference sequence). V was clipped by 0 bases and J by 6 bases, with 9 bases between them. The CDR3 runs 13 residues. The CDR3 sequence is CASSLGGMAEAFF. The DNA of the CDR3 is TGTGCCAGCAGCTTGGGGGGAATGGCTGAAGCTTTCTTT.

The chain joins TRBV4-1 to TRBJ2-7; maybe TRBD2 (6 bases). Per the germline V gene, CDR1 is MGHRA and CDR2 is YSYEKL. V gave up 4 bases and J gave up 3 bases, with 10 bases separating them. The CDR3 covers 13 residues. The CDR3 sequence is CASSRLALYEQYF. The CDR3 DNA reads TGCGCCAGCAGCCGCCTAGCGCTCTACGAGCAGTACTTC.

The rearrangement uses TRBV28 and TRBJ2-2; 9 bases are shared with TRBD1. This CDR3 spans 15 amino acids. J was trimmed by 4 bases and V by 4 bases; bases with no gene match: 4. Germline CDR1 and CDR2: MDHEN and SYDVKM. The CDR3 reads CASSYRGRSTGELFF. In DNA, the CDR3 is TGTGCCAGCAGTTACAGGGGGCGTAGCACCGGGGAGCTGTTTTTT.